The clone carrying this TCR beta chain appeared many times. Its matching antigen is unknown. Someone took the PBMCs out of about 10 ml of fresh peripheral blood. Trimming stripped 0 bases from V and 4 bases from J, with 10 bases between. Germline lookup yields CDR1 LGHNA and CDR2 YNFKEQ. This CDR3 spans 14 amino acids. The sample comes from a study of Graves' ophthalmopathy and Graves' hyperthyroidism. CDR3 regions of TCR beta were amplified from RNA transcripts. A first-round RT-PCR used HTBI primers, followed by a second-round multiplex PCR. Using its own MiXCR run on the multiplex PCR reads, TCRdb lists one record per CDR3 protein. The table includes approximately 150,000 distinct CDR3 sequences, around 40% detected once. Study-level findings and limits: Blood also harbored most expanded thyroid clonotypes above 0.001 frequency. Predictions made by the model for ophthalmopathy progression reached 55% to 71% sensitivity and around 72% specificity.

This TCR came from a man aged 30 to 39 with Graves' ophthalmopathy. Sequenced sample: peripheral blood. The rearrangement links TRBV4-2 to TRBJ2-7; D not resolved. CDR3 sequence: CASSQEASRYEQYF. The CDR3 coding sequence is TGTGCCAGCAGCCAAGAGGCTAGTAGGTACGAGCAGTACTTC.